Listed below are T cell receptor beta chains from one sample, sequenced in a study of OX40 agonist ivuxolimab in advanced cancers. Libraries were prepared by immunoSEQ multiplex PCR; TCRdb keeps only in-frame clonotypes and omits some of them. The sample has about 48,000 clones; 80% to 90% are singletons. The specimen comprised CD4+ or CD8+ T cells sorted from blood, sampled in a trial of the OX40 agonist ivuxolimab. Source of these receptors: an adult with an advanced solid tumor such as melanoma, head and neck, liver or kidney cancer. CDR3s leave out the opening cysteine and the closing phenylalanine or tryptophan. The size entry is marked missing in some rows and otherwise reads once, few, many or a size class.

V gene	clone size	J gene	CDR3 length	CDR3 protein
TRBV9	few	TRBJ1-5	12	ASSPDRGNQPQH
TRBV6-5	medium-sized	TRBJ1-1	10	ASTLGDTEAF
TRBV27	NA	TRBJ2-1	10	ASSSEETVPL
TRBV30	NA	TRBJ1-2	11	AWSVGLGGGYT
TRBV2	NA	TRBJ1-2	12	ASNPRTANYGYT
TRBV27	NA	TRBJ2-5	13	ASSSPGTSKETQY
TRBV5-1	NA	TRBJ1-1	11	ASSSQGHGEAF
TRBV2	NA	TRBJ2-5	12	ASSIGRSQETQY
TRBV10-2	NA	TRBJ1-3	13	ASSERAASGNTIY
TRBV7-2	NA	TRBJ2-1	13	ASSRRLAEYNEQF
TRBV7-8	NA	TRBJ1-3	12	ASSLGLSGNTIY
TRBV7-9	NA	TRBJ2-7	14	ASSQVVGSGAYEQY
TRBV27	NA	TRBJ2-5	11	ASSLAYQETQY
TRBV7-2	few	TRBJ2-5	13	ASTGTSGELETQY
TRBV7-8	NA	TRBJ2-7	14	ASSLAGGGTTGEQY
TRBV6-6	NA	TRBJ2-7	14	ASSYPRTGDPYEQY
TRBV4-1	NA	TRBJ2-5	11	ASSRGPQETQY
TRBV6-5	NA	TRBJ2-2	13	ASRPGTSGTGELF
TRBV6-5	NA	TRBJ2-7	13	ASSYDAGSSYEQY
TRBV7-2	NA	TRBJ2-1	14	ASSLNPGGEYNEQF
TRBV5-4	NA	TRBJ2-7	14	ASSLLQTGGAYEQY